The 25 T cell receptor beta chains given below trace back to one sample, sequenced in a study of cytomegalovirus exposure and HLA in healthy donors. Use of 60 Vbeta and 13 Jbeta primers characterized the PCR. The assay was immunoSEQ multiplex PCR, and TCRdb's table has in-frame clones only and misses some. The sample has 150,000 to 200,000 clones, approximately 84% seen once; the top ten hold about 0.25%. Source material: PBMCs. The receptors come from a boy younger than 18 in good health and CMV-seronegative.

The chain couples TRBV5-1 to TRBJ1-1, with D perhaps TRBD1 (6 bases). Germline assignment: CDR1 SGHRS and CDR2 YFSETQ. The CDR3 contains 16 residues. The V and J ends lost 0 bases and 4 bases respectively, with 16 bases between them. The CDR3 sequence: CASSLELQGLATEAFF. In nucleotides, the CDR3 is TGCGCCAGCAGCTTGGAGTTACAGGGCTTGGCCACTGAAGCTTTCTTT.

The chain uses TRBV29-1 and TRBJ2-7; 8 nucleotides line up with TRBD1. The CDR3 loop spans 12 amino acids. Germline V gene sequence: CDR1 SQVTM, CDR2 ANQGSEA. V shed 7 bases and J 6 bases; nucleotides not matched to a gene: 8. In DNA form, the CDR3 reads TGCAGCGGTGCCTATACAGGGGGCGAGCAGTACTTC. This codes for CSGAYTGGEQYF.

In DNA, the CDR3 is TGTGCCATCACACCTAGCGGGGGGAACACCGGGGAGCTGTTTTTT. Translated: CAITPSGGNTGELFF. The V and J genes are TRBV10-3 and TRBJ2-2; 10 nucleotides align to TRBD2. Trimming cost V 7 bases and J 1 base; bases outside gene matches: 3. Per germline, CDR1 ENHRY and CDR2 SYGVKD. CDR3 length equals 15 residues.

This sequence joins TRBV5-4 and TRBJ2-1; TRBD2 might be the D (6 bases). V lost 4 bases, J lost 7 bases, and 21 bases lay in between. CDR1 is SGHNT, CDR2 YYREEE, per germline (reference sequence). This CDR3 region has 16 residues. The chain's CDR3 is CASSIGGVGGRNEQFF. CDR3 DNA: TGTGCCAGCAGCATCGGGGGAGTCGGGGGAAGGAATGAGCAGTTCTTC. The complete variable domain, with remaining parts taken from reference TRBV5-4 and TRBJ2-1, reads ETGVTQSPTHLIKTRGQQVTLRCSSQSGHNTVSWYQQALGQGPQFIFQYYREEENGRGNFPPRFSGLQFPNYSSELNVNALELDDSALYLCASSIGGVGGRNEQFFGPGTRLTVL.

This clone appeared once. The chain uses TRBV5-4 and TRBJ1-1; D is possibly TRBD1 (6 bases). There are 15 residues in the CDR3. Trimming stripped 4 bases from V and 1 base from J, with 14 bases between. Per germline, CDR1 SGHNT and CDR2 YYREEE (reference sequence). The CDR3 sequence is CASSRRTDRNTEAFF. The CDR3 bases are TGTGCCAGCAGCCGCAGAACGGACAGGAACACTGAAGCTTTCTTT.

The V and J genes are TRBV6-5 and TRBJ1-6; 7 bases agree with TRBD1. This CDR3 is built from 14 residues. With 8 bases clipped from V and 0 bases from J, the junction kept 1 base outside the gene matches. CDR1 and CDR2 (germline): MNHEY, SVGAGI. DNA for the CDR3: TGTGCCAGCCAGGGGGGCTCCTATAATTCACCCCTCCACTTT. Protein: CASQGGSYNSPLHF.

The chain links TRBV7-8 to TRBJ1-1; possibly TRBD1 for D (5 bases). Trimming cost V 10 bases and J 1 base, with 10 bases left between them. Germline V gives CDR1 SGHVS, CDR2 FQNEAQ. The CDR3 covers 12 residues. CDR3 loop: CATDSSNTEAFF. The CDR3 coding sequence is TGTGCCACCGACAGTTCGAACACTGAAGCTTTCTTT.

The rearrangement joins TRBV2 to TRBJ2-5; D is undetermined. The CDR3 runs to 14 residues. Looked up from germline, CDR1 is SNHLY and CDR2 is FYNNEI. With 7 bases removed from V and 0 bases from J, the gap between germline ends came to 12 bases. The DNA of the CDR3 is TGTGCCAGCAATGGCGGAGAGTACCAAGAGACCCAGTACTTC. This gives the protein CASNGGEYQETQYF.

This clone has just a few counts. V usage is TRBV7-2 and J usage is TRBJ1-1; 9 bases are a match to TRBD1. The CDR3 is 14 residues long. Germline loops: CDR1 SGHTA, CDR2 FQGNSA. The V and J ends lost 5 bases and 4 bases, in that order; junction bases with no gene match: 5. CDR3 in DNA: TGTGCCAGCAGCACAACAGGGGGCACCACTGAAGCTTTCTTT. Residues: CASSTTGGTTEAFF.

The chain recombines TRBV6-4 with TRBJ1-5, with D uncertain. The V and J ends lost 5 bases and 0 bases respectively, with 11 bases between them. The CDR3 is made up of 15 amino acids. Germline V lookup: CDR1 MRHNA, CDR2 SNTAGT. As DNA, the CDR3 is TGTGCCAGCAGTTTTCACACGCATAGCAATCAGCCCCAGCATTTT. Amino acid sequence: CASSFHTHSNQPQHF.

The chain couples TRBV7-2 to TRBJ1-2, with TRBD1 as a possible D gene (6 bases). Germline V gene data show CDR1 as SGHTA and CDR2 as FQGNSA. V lost 5 bases, J lost 4 bases, and 20 bases lay in between. CDR3 length: 16 residues. The CDR3 DNA is TGTGCCAGCAGCCCCCTGACAGGACTCAATATCTATGGCTACACCTTC. This codes for CASSPLTGLNIYGYTF.

This rearrangement joins TRBV5-1 to TRBJ1-1; D perhaps matches TRBD1 (5 bases). Trimming stripped 3 bases from V and 1 base from J, with 10 bases between. In germline, CDR1 is SGHRS, CDR2 YFSETQ. The CDR3 runs to 14 residues. As DNA, the CDR3 is TGCGCCAGCAGCTCCCGGACACAGAACACTGAAGCTTTCTTT. Its translation: CASSSRTQNTEAFF.

The genes are TRBV14 and TRBJ2-2; the D gene is possibly TRBD1 (6 bases). The germline gives CDR1 SGHDN, CDR2 FVKESK. Between the trimmed V and J ends, which lost 1 base and 7 bases, there was a span of 19 bases. This CDR3 is built from 17 residues. The CDR3 DNA is TGTGCCAGCAGCCAAGTGGACTGGGACAAGCCGATCGGGGAGCTGTTTTTT. Its translation is CASSQVDWDKPIGELFF.

CDR3 sequence: CASSQGLAGPTDTQYF. In DNA form, the CDR3 reads TGCGCCAGCTCCCAAGGACTAGCGGGGCCCACAGATACGCAGTATTTT. The chain recombines TRBV5-1 with TRBJ2-3; TRBD2 matches 12 bases. This CDR3 has 16 amino acids. The germline CDR1 and CDR2 sequences are SGHRS and YFSETQ. V shed 7 bases and J 2 bases; nucleotides not matched to a gene: 8.

The chain joins TRBV18 to TRBJ1-4; the D gene is possibly TRBD1 (5 bases). Germline lookup yields CDR1 KGHSH and CDR2 LQKENI. V lost 3 bases and J lost 8, with 16 bases in between. The length of the CDR3 is 15 residues. CDR3 protein: CASSPLQGLREKLFF. For the CDR3, the DNA is TGTGCCAGCTCACCCTTGCAGGGCTTACGAGAAAAACTGTTTTTT.

The rearrangement uses TRBV15 and TRBJ2-7; TRBD1 aligns across 8 bases. The germline CDR1 and CDR2 sequences are LNHNV and YYDKDF (reference sequence). Losses at the gene ends were 3 bases for V and 2 bases for J; bases not matched to a gene: 3. The CDR3 covers 14 residues. CDR3 amino acids: CATSSRDRTYEQYF. CDR3 DNA sequence: TGTGCCACCAGCAGCCGGGACAGGACCTACGAGCAGTACTTC.

This chain links TRBV9 with TRBJ2-5, with TRBD2 matching 7 bases. Per the germline V gene, CDR1 is SGDLS and CDR2 is YYNGEE. The V segment lost 1 base and the J segment 5 bases; nucleotides outside the gene matches: 11. The length of the CDR3 is 16 residues. CDR3 sequence reads: CASSVFGWGGSETQYF. CDR3 in DNA: TGTGCCAGCAGCGTATTCGGGTGGGGGGGTTCGGAGACCCAGTACTTC.

The chain recombines TRBV2 with TRBJ2-1; 7 bases are shared with TRBD1. CDR3 length equals 16 residues. V dropped 1 base and J dropped 2; count of bases not matched to a gene: 5. The germline V gene has CDR1 SNHLY and CDR2 FYNNEI. Written as DNA, the CDR3 is TGTGCCAGCAGTGAAGTACGACAGGGCCCCTACAATGAGCAGTTCTTC. Its protein product is CASSEVRQGPYNEQFF.

The chain employs TRBV4-1 and TRBJ1-5; D is ambiguous. CDR1 and CDR2 from the germline V gene are MGHRA and YSYEKL. The CDR3 loop spans 15 amino acids. V lost 3 bases, J lost 1 base, and 10 bases lay in between. CDR3 nucleotides: TGCGCCAGCAGCCAGCTCCTCGGGAGCAATCAGCCCCAGCATTTT. Protein sequence: CASSQLLGSNQPQHF.

The genes are TRBV30 and TRBJ2-5, with 14 bases lining up with TRBD2. CDR3 length: 16 amino acids. In germline, CDR1 is GTSNPN, CDR2 SVGIG (reference sequence). Unmatched junction bases numbered 9, after V lost 7 bases and J lost 2 bases. For the CDR3, the DNA is TGTGCCTTCGGACTAGCGGGAGGTTTGAGGCAAGAGACCCAGTACTTC. It translates to CAFGLAGGLRQETQYF.

This chain connects TRBV5-4 to TRBJ1-3; possible D gene TRBD1, 5 bases. The V gene lost 6 bases and the J gene lost 2 bases, with 15 bases spanning the gap. The CDR3 is 15 residues long. CDR1 and CDR2 (germline): SGHNT, YYREEE (reference sequence). Here the CDR3 reads CASTSLQGTGNTIYF. The CDR3 DNA sequence: TGTGCCAGCACCAGTCTTCAGGGTACTGGAAACACCATATATTTT.

The CDR3 DNA follows: TGTGCCAGCAGCCGGACAGAGCTAAATTCACCCCTCCACTTT. Translated: CASSRTELNSPLHF. The genes are TRBV5-4 and TRBJ1-6; D possibly corresponds to TRBD1 (6 bases). The length of the CDR3 is 14 residues. Trimming cost V 4 bases and J 7 bases, with 12 bases left between them. Germline values: CDR1 SGHNT, CDR2 YYREEE (reference sequence).

V is TRBV6-1 and J is TRBJ1-5; unclear D gene. Between the trimmed V and J ends, which lost 3 bases and 6 bases, there was a span of 12 bases. Germline-derived CDR1 and CDR2 are MNHNS and SASEGT. This CDR3 spans 14 amino acids. The CDR3 region has the DNA TGTGCCAGCAGTGAGTGGGCAGACCCTCAGCCCCAGCATTTT. Amino acid sequence: CASSEWADPQPQHF.

The chain combines TRBV7-9 with TRBJ1-2; no definite D call. The ends were cut back, 5 bases at V and 7 bases at J, with 17 bases in the middle. Germline values: CDR1 SEHNR, CDR2 FQNEAQ (reference sequence). There are 14 residues in the CDR3. The CDR3 spells CASSPLRSLGGYTF. The CDR3 DNA follows: TGTGCCAGCAGCCCCCTCCGGAGTCTGGGTGGCTACACCTTC.

The chain couples TRBV19 to TRBJ2-1, with D unresolved. The V end lost 6 bases, the J end lost 3 bases, and 12 bases lay between the germline ends. The CDR3 runs to 14 residues. Germline lookup yields CDR1 LNHDA and CDR2 SQIVND (reference sequence). The CDR3 DNA sequence: TGTGCCAGTAGGCCTGCTGGAGTCTACAATGAGCAGTTCTTC. Encoded protein: CASRPAGVYNEQFF.